Listed below are T cell receptor beta chains from one sample, sequenced in a study of blood T cells in healthy people across ages. TCRdb ran MiXCR on the 5' RACE reads and lists one entry per CDR3 protein. The table records hundreds of thousands of distinct CDR3 sequences, approximately 48% of them present only once. Sequencing input: blood. Receptors originate from a man aged 55 to 70 in good health. The CDR3 runs from the conserved cysteine through the conserved F or W.

V	J	CDR3
TRBV29-1	TRBJ2-6	CSVAVLLAEEYSGANVLTF
TRBV6-2/TRBV6-3	TRBJ1-4	CASSYEDASSEKLFF
TRBV3-1	TRBJ2-1	CASSQGGGRLAGNEQFF
TRBV29-1	TRBJ2-1	CSVARRGSSYNEQFF
TRBV28	TRBJ2-1	CASSLYSSGGAIRNEQFF
TRBV11-2	TRBJ2-3	CASSTSHRMASGGTQYF
TRBV4-3	TRBJ1-2	CASSQGYSAANYGYTF
TRBV2	TRBJ2-3	CASTRAGSTDTQYF
TRBV6-6	TRBJ2-5	CASSSPGRAGQETQYF
TRBV27	TRBJ1-5	CASSSRGGWNQPQHF
TRBV25-1	TRBJ1-2	CASSDTGASNYGYTF
TRBV11-2	TRBJ2-5	CASSRTSGPLYQETQYF
TRBV6-2/TRBV6-3	TRBJ2-5	CASSYSTGSQETQYF
TRBV6-2/TRBV6-3	.	CASSPETEVSYNEQYF
TRBV7-2	TRBJ2-7	CASSSSVGEQYF
TRBV12-3/TRBV12-4	TRBJ1-6	CASREDTANSPLHF
TRBV5-1	TRBJ2-3	CASSVSGQAGADTQYF
TRBV7-9	TRBJ2-1	CASMTGGSIVYNEQFF
TRBV9	TRBJ2-1	CARSGGRYNEQFF
TRBV7-2	TRBJ2-3	CASSLRRGAQYF
TRBV6-2/TRBV6-3	TRBJ2-1	CASSYGMGQFF
TRBV21-1	TRBJ1-1	CASLGGQTMNTEAFF
TRBV2	TRBJ1-1	CASSEPGNTEAFF
TRBV13	TRBJ2-1	CASSALGQGIKQFF
TRBV7-2	TRBJ2-2	CASSPTGPHTGELFF
TRBV9	TRBJ2-1	CASSAGGLAKKNEQFF
TRBV27	TRBJ2-7	CASRLKQGFNYEQYF
TRBV6-5	TRBJ2-3	CASRTHRGGDTQYF
TRBV6-5	TRBJ2-4	CASRAGQGSVNIQYF
TRBV20-1	TRBJ2-3	CSAILAGVDTQYF
TRBV6-6	TRBJ2-4	CASSYLAGTVIENIQYF
TRBV6-2/TRBV6-3	TRBJ2-7	CASSYSIFVSSGINEQYF
TRBV6-5	TRBJ1-2	CASRMSTGGNYGYTF
TRBV27	TRBJ1-2	CASSGQVNYGYTF
TRBV6-5	TRBJ2-7	CASSPPGRAINEQYF
TRBV20-1	TRBJ1-1	CSARDYRTENTEAFF
TRBV7-3	TRBJ2-3	CASSSGQGATDTQYF
TRBV20-1	TRBJ2-4	CSARDPTSGGNIQYF
TRBV28	TRBJ2-7	CASSRGGAHYEQYF
TRBV10-2	TRBJ1-1	CASIDGGGHGTEAFF
TRBV29-1	TRBJ2-3	CSVLAPDTQYF
TRBV6-1	TRBJ1-1	CASSEQVDTEAFF
TRBV20-1	TRBJ2-7	CSARTGGPSYEQYF
TRBV29-1	TRBJ2-1	CSAKDRVDEQFF
TRBV3-1	TRBJ2-7	CASSQRNYEQYF
TRBV20-1	TRBJ2-5	CSARQGSYKQYF
TRBV6-2/TRBV6-3	TRBJ1-6	CASNARGLYNSPLHF
TRBV20-1	TRBJ2-7	CSARKRERRSIAYEQYF
TRBV9	TRBJ2-3	CASSGTGGDDTQYF
TRBV12-3/TRBV12-4	TRBJ2-3	CASSITSTDTQYF
TRBV7-9	TRBJ2-7	CASSPSLMGEGEQYF
TRBV28	TRBJ2-7	CASTPGTAYEQYF